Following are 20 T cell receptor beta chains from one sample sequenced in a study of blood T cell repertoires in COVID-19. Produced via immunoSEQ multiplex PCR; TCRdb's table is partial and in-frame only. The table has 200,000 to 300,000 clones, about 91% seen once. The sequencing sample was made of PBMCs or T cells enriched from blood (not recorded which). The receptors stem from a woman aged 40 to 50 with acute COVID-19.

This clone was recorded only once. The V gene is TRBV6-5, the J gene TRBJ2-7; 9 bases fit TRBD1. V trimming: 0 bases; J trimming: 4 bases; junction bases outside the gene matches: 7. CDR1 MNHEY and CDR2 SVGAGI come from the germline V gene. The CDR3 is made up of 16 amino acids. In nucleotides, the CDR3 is TGTGCCAGCAGTTACTCGAATCTCGACAGGGGGTACGAGCAGTACTTC. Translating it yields CASSYSNLDRGYEQYF.

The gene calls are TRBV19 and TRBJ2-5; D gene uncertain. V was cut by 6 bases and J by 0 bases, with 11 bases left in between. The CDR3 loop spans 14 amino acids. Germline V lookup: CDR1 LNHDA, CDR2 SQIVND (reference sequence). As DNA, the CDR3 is TGTGCCAGTAGGGGTGGGCTGAACCAAGAGACCCAGTACTTC. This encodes CASRGGLNQETQYF.

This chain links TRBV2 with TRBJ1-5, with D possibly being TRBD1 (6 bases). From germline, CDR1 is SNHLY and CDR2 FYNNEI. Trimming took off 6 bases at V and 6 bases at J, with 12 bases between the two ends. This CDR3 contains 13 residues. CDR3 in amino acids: CASRQGGGQPQHF. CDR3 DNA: TGTGCCAGCAGGCAAGGGGGGGGTCAGCCCCAGCATTTT.

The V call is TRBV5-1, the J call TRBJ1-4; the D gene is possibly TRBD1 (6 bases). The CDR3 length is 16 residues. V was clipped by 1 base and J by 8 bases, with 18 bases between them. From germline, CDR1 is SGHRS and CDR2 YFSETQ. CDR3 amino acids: CASSLIFGGAREKLFF. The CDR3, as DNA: TGCGCCAGCAGCTTGATTTTTGGGGGGGCGCGGGAAAAACTGTTTTTT.

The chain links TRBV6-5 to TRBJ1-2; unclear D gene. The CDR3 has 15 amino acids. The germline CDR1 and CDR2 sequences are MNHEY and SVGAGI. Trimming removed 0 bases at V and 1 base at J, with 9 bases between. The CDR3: CASSYSLDNNYGYTF. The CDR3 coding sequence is TGTGCCAGCAGTTACTCCCTCGACAATAACTATGGCTACACCTTC.

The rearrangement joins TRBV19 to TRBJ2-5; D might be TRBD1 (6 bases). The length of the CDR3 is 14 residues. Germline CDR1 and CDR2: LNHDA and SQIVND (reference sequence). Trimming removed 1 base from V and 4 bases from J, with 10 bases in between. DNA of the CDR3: TGTGCCAGTAGTATAGGGACAGCCCCAGAGACCCAGTACTTC. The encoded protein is CASSIGTAPETQYF.

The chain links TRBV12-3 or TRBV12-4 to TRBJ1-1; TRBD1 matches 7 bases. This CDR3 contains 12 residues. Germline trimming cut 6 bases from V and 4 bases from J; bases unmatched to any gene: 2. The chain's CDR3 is CASRRDSTEAFF. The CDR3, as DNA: TGTGCCAGCAGACGGGACAGCACTGAAGCTTTCTTT.

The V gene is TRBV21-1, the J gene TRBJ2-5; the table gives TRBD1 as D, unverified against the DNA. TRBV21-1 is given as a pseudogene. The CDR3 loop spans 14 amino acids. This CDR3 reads CASSKALSGETQYF. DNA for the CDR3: TGTGCCAGCAGCAAAGCGCTTTCAGGCGAGACCCAGTACTTC.

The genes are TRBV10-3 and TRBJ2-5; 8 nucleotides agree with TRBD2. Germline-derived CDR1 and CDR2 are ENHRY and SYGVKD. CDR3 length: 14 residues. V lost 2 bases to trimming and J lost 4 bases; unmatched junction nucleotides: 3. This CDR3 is CAISEPGTRETQYF. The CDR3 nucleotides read TGTGCCATCAGTGAGCCCGGGACTAGAGAGACCCAGTACTTC.

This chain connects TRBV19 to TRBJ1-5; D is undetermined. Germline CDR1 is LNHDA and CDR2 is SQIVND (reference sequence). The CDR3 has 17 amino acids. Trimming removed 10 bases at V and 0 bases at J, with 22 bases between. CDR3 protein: CATTIRGLNYSNQPQHF. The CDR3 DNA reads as TGTGCCACTACAATCCGAGGACTCAACTATAGCAATCAGCCCCAGCATTTT.

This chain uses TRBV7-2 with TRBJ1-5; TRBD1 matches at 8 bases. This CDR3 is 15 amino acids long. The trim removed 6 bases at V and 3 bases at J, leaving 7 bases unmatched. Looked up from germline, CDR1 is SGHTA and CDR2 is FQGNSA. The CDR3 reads CASRLGTGNNQPQHF. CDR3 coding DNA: TGTGCCAGCAGGCTAGGGACAGGCAACAATCAGCCCCAGCATTTT.

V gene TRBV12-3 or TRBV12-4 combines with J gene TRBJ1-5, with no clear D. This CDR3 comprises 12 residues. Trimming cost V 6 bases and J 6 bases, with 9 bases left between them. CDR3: CASSLDPQPQHF. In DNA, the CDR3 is TGTGCCAGCAGCCTAGACCCTCAGCCCCAGCATTTT.

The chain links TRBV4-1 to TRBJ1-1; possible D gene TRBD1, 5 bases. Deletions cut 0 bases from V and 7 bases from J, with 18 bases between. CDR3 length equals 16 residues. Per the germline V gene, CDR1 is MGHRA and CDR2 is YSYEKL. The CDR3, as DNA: TGCGCCAGCAGCCAAGATGGCGGGGCGGGAGGGATTGAAGCTTTCTTT. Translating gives CASSQDGGAGGIEAFF.

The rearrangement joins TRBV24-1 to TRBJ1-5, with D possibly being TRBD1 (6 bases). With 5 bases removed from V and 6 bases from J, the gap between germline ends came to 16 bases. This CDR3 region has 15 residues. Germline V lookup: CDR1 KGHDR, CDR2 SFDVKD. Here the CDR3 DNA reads TGTGCCACCAGTGGGGCCCAGGGGTGGGGTCAGCCCCAGCATTTT. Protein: CATSGAQGWGQPQHF.

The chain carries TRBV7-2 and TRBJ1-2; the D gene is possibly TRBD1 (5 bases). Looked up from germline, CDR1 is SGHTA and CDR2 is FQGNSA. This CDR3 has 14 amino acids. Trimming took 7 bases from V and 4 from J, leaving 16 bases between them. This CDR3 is CASITAGRSYGYTF. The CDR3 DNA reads TGTGCCAGCATTACCGCAGGGAGGAGCTATGGCTACACCTTC.

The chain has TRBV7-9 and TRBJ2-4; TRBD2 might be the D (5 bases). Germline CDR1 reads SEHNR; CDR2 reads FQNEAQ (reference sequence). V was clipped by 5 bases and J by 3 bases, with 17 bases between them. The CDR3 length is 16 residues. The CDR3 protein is CASSPLGGQVKNIQYF. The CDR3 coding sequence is TGTGCCAGCAGCCCCCTAGGAGGCCAGGTCAAAAACATTCAGTACTTC.

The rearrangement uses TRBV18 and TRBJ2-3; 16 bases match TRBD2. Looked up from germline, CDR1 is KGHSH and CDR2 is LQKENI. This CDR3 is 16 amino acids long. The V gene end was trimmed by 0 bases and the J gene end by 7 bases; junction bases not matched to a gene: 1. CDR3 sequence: CASSPPGLAGGHTQYF. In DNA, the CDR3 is TGTGCCAGCTCACCACCGGGACTAGCGGGGGGGCATACGCAGTATTTT.

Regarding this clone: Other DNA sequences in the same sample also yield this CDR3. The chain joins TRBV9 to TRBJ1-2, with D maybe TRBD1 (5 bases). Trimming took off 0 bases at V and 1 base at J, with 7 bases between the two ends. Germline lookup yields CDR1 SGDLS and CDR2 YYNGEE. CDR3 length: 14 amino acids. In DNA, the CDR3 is TGTGCCAGCAGCGTAGACGACAGTAACTATGGCTACACCTTC. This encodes CASSVDDSNYGYTF.

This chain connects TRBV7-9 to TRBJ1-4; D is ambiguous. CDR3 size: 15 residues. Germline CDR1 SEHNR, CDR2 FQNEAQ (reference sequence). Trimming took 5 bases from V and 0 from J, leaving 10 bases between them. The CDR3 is CASSPDGATNEKLFF. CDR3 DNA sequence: TGTGCCAGCAGCCCTGACGGGGCAACTAATGAAAAACTGTTTTTT.

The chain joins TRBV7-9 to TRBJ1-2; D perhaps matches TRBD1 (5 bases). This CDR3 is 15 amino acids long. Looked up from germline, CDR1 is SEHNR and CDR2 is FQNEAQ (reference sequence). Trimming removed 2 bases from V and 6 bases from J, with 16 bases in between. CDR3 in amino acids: CASSLRDSSLDGYTF. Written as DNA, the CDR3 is TGTGCCAGCAGCTTAAGGGACTCGAGTCTAGATGGCTACACCTTC.